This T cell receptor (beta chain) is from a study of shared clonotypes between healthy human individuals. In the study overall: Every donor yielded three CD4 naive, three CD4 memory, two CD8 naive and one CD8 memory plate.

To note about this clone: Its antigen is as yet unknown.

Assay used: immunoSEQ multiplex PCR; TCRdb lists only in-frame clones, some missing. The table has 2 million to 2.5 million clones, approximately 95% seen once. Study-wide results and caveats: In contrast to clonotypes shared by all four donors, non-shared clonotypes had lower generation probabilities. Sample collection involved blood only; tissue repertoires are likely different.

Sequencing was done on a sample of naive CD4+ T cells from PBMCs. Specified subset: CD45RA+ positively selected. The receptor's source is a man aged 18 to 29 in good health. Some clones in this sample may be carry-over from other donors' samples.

The CDR3 reads CASGRGQGGYNEQFF. The CDR3 DNA sequence: TGTGCCAGCGGGCGGGGACAGGGGGGTTACAATGAGCAGTTCTTC. The chain combines TRBV2 with TRBJ2-1; 11 bases are a match to TRBD1. With V trimmed by 8 bases and J by 4 bases, 7 bases remained unmatched. This CDR3 region has 15 residues. Per the germline V gene, CDR1 is SNHLY and CDR2 is FYNNEI.